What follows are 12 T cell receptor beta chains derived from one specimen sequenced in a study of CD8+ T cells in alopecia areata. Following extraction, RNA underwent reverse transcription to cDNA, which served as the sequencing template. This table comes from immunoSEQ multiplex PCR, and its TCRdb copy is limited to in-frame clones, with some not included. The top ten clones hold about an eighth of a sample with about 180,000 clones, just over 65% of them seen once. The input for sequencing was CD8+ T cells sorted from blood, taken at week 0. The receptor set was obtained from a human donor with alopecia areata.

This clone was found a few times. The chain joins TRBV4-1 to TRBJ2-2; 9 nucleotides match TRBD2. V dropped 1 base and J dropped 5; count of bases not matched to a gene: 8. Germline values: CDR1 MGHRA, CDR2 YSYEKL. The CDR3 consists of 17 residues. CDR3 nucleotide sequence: TGCGCCAGCAGCCAAGGAAGCGGGGGGCCGGGAACCGGGGAGCTGTTTTTT. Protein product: CASSQGSGGPGTGELFF.

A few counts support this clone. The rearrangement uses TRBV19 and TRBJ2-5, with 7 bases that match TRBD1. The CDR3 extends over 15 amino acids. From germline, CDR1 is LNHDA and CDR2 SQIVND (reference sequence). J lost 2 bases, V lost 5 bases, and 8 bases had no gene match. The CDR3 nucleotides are TGTGCCAGTAGTGTCACCGGGACAGCGCAAGAGACCCAGTACTTC. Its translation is CASSVTGTAQETQYF.

The CDR3 loop is CASSFSGTGTTDTQYF. CDR3 sequence (DNA): TGCGCCAGCAGCTTTTCCGGGACAGGAACGACAGATACGCAGTATTTT. V and J are TRBV5-1 and TRBJ2-3, with TRBD1 matching over 8 bases. This CDR3 is 16 amino acids long. Per the germline V gene, CDR1 is SGHRS and CDR2 is YFSETQ. V dropped 2 bases and J dropped 3; count of bases not matched to a gene: 8.

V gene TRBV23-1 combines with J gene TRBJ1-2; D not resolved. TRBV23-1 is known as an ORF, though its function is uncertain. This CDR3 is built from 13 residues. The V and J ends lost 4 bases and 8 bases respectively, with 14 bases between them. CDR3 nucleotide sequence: TGCGCCAGCAGTCTTTACAGTGCCTGGGGCTACACCTTC. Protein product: CASSLYSAWGYTF.

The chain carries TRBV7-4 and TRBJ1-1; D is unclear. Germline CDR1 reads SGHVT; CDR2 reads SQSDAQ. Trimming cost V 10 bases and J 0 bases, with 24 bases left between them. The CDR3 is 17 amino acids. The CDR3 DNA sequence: TGTGCCACCCAGCAGATGAGAAGGGAATTTGTGAACACTGAAGCTTTCTTT. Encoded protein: CATQQMRREFVNTEAFF.

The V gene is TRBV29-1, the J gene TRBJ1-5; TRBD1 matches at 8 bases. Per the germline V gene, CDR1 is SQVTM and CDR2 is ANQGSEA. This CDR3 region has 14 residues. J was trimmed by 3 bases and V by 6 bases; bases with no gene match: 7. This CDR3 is CSVSGQVDNQPQHF. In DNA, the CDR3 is TGCAGCGTATCGGGACAGGTGGACAATCAGCCCCAGCATTTT.

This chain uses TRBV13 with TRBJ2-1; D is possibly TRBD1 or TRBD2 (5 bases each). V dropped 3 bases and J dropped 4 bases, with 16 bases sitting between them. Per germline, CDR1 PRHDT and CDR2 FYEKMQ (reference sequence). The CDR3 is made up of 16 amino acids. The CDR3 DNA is TGTGCCAGCAGCTTTTACATAGGGGACGAGTACAATGAGCAGTTCTTC. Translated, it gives CASSFYIGDEYNEQFF. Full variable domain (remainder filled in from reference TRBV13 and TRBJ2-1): AAGVIQSPRHLIKEKRETATLKCYPIPRHDTVYWYQQGPGQDPQFLISFYEKMQSDKGSIPDRFSAQQFSDYHSELNMSSLELGDSALYFCASSFYIGDEYNEQFFGPGTRLTVL.

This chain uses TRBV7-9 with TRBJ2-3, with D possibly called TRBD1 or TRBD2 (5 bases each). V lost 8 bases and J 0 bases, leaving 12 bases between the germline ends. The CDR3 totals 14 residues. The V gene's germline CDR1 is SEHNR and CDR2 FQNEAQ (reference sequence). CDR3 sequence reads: CASLERGSTDTQYF. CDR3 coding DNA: TGTGCCAGCCTAGAGAGGGGAAGCACAGATACGCAGTATTTT.

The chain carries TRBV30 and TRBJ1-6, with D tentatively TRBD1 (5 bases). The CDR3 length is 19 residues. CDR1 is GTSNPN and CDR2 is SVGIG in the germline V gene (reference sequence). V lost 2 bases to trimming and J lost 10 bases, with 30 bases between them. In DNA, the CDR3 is TGTGCCTGGAGTTACCCCCACCCGGGGCCCGAAAAGCCCCCCTCACCCCTCCACTTT. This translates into CAWSYPHPGPEKPPSPLHF.

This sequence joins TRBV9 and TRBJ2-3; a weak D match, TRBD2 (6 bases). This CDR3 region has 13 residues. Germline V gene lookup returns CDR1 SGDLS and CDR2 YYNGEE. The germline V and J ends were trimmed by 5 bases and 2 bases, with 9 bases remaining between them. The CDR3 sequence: CASSGGSTDTQYF. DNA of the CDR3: TGTGCCAGCAGTGGGGGGTCCACAGATACGCAGTATTTT. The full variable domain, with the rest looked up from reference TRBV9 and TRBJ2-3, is DSGVTQTPKHLITATGQRVTLRCSPRSGDLSVYWYQQSLDQGLQFLIQYYNGEERAKGNILERFSAQQFPDLHSELNLSSLELGDSALYFCASSGGSTDTQYFGPGTRLTVL.

The CDR3 loop is CSAADNEQFF. The DNA for the CDR3 is TGCAGCGCGGCCGACAATGAGCAGTTCTTC. The chain links TRBV29-1 to TRBJ2-1; unclear D gene. The CDR3 runs to 10 residues. Germline V lookup: CDR1 SQVTM, CDR2 ANQGSEA. V shed 7 bases and J shed 5 bases, with 6 bases lying between them.

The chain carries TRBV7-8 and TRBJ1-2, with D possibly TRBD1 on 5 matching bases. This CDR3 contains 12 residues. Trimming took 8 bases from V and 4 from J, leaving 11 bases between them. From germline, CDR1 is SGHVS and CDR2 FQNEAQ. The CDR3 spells CASVDRLYGYTF. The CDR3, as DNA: TGTGCCAGCGTCGACAGACTCTATGGCTACACCTTC. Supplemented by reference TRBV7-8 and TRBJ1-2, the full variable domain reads GAGVSQSPRYKVAKRGQDVALRCDPISGHVSLFWYQQALGQGPEFLTYFQNEAQLDKSGLPSDRFFAERPEGSVSTLKIQRTQQEDSAVYLCASVDRLYGYTFGSGTRLTVV.